The 23 T cell receptor beta chains in this list originate from one sample, sequenced in a study of cytomegalovirus exposure and HLA in healthy donors. 13 Jbeta primers and 60 Vbeta primers were used for the PCR. Clones were read by immunoSEQ multiplex PCR, and TCRdb kept only the in-frame ones, dropping some. Across tens of thousands of clones, the top ten clones capture less than 6% of the sample. Sequenced sample: PBMCs. These receptors all stem from a man aged 30 to 39 in good health and CMV-seropositive.

The J gene is TRBJ1-2, the V gene TRBV6-4, with no clear D. The CDR3 consists of 14 residues. Trimming cost V 0 bases and J 5 bases, with 10 bases left between them. Germline CDR1 MRHNA, CDR2 SNTAGT. The CDR3 protein is CASSDSAGVYGYTF. The CDR3 nucleotides are TGTGCCAGCAGTGACTCTGCCGGAGTTTATGGCTACACCTTC.

This rearrangement joins TRBV5-1 to TRBJ2-7, with a tentative D call TRBD1 (6 bases). Germline assignment: CDR1 SGHRS and CDR2 YFSETQ. The length of the CDR3 is 14 residues. V lost 3 bases, J lost 1 base, and 11 bases lay in between. CDR3 in DNA: TGCGCCAGCAGCTCGGCGACAGGTTCCTACGAGCAGTACTTC. This translates into CASSSATGSYEQYF.

CDR3 protein: CASSGTSGPHNEQFF. The DNA of the CDR3 is TGTGCCAGCAGCGGGACTAGCGGGCCACACAATGAGCAGTTCTTC. V gene TRBV6-1 combines with J gene TRBJ2-1; 12 bases are a match to TRBD2. The CDR3 extends over 15 amino acids. V gave up 6 bases and J gave up 5 bases; unmatched junction bases: 5. The germline gives CDR1 MNHNS, CDR2 SASEGT.

The chain employs TRBV19 and TRBJ1-5; 8 bases match TRBD1. J gave up 4 bases and V 5 bases, and 4 bases lay outside the gene matches. There are 14 residues in the CDR3. Germline CDR1 and CDR2: LNHDA and SQIVND (reference sequence). The chain's CDR3 is CASSGQGGNQPQHF. Written as DNA, the CDR3 is TGTGCCAGTAGTGGACAGGGTGGTAATCAGCCCCAGCATTTT.

The chain joins TRBV10-3 to TRBJ1-2; no firm D call. The CDR3 length is 14 residues. The germline gives CDR1 ENHRY, CDR2 SYGVKD. V dropped 0 bases and J dropped 5 bases, with 10 bases sitting between them. Here the CDR3 reads CAISESAALYGYTF. The DNA of the CDR3 is TGTGCCATCAGTGAGTCGGCCGCTCTTTATGGCTACACCTTC.

V and J are TRBV30 and TRBJ1-2; 9 bases are a match to TRBD1. With V trimmed by 3 bases and J by 7 bases, 12 bases remained unmatched. Germline V gene lookup returns CDR1 GTSNPN and CDR2 SVGIG (reference sequence). This CDR3 has 15 residues. CDR3 in DNA: TGTGCCTGGAGGGAGACAGGGGGGCTTGTGCGTGGCTACACCTTC. Protein: CAWRETGGLVRGYTF.

Turning to this clone: One junction end disagrees with the germline gene, perhaps due to a read error. This chain joins TRBV19 and TRBJ2-7; tentatively, D is TRBD1 (6 bases). The CDR3 totals 14 residues. Germline V gene lookup returns CDR1 LNHDA and CDR2 SQIVND (reference sequence). CDR3 bases: TGTGCCACTAGTATACAGGGAAGCGCCTACGAGCAGTACTTC. Translation gives CATSIQGSAYEQYF.

The chain is built from TRBV13 and TRBJ2-1; the D is unclear. The V end lost 5 bases, the J end lost 6 bases, and 14 bases lay between the germline ends. Per the germline V gene, CDR1 is PRHDT and CDR2 is FYEKMQ (reference sequence). The CDR3 sequence is 14 residues long. The CDR3 loop reads CASSPHPGPNEQFF. Here the CDR3 DNA reads TGTGCCAGCAGCCCGCACCCGGGTCCCAATGAGCAGTTCTTC.

J is TRBJ2-7 and V is TRBV29-1; 9 bases fit TRBD1. The CDR3 is 14 amino acids. V lost 0 bases, J lost 3 bases, and 3 bases stayed unmatched. Germline CDR1 reads SQVTM; CDR2 reads ANQGSEA. The CDR3 DNA is TGCAGCGTTGAAGATCAGACAGGGGGCTACGAGCAGTACTTC. It translates to CSVEDQTGGYEQYF.

This chain uses TRBV5-1 with TRBJ2-5, with no clear D. Trimming removed 3 bases at V and 7 bases at J, with 13 bases between. CDR1 is SGHRS and CDR2 is YFSETQ in the germline V gene. The CDR3 runs 13 residues. The CDR3 region is CASSSLPAGTQYF. Here the CDR3 DNA reads TGCGCCAGCAGCTCCCTTCCCGCCGGGACCCAGTACTTC.

V and J are TRBV5-6 and TRBJ2-1; TRBD2 matches 11 bases. The V gene end was trimmed by 2 bases and the J gene end by 5 bases; junction bases not matched to a gene: 3. This CDR3 region has 15 residues. Germline V gene lookup returns CDR1 SGHDT and CDR2 YYEEEE. CDR3 coding DNA: TGTGCCAGCAGCTTTAGCGGGGGGGTTCACAATGAGCAGTTCTTC. Protein sequence: CASSFSGGVHNEQFF.

This sequence joins TRBV6-1 and TRBJ2-1; D is possibly TRBD2 (6 bases). Trimming took off 6 bases at V and 8 bases at J, with 17 bases between the two ends. The CDR3 consists of 14 residues. Germline-derived CDR1 and CDR2 are MNHNS and SASEGT. CDR3 in DNA: TGTGCCAGCAGGTTATCGGGAGATATAGATGAGCAGTTCTTC. This codes for CASRLSGDIDEQFF.

J is TRBJ2-5 and V is TRBV19; 8 bases line up with TRBD2. J lost 0 bases, V lost 6 bases, and 9 bases had no gene match. Per germline, CDR1 LNHDA and CDR2 SQIVND (reference sequence). The CDR3 extends over 16 amino acids. CDR3 sequence: CASSPTSGLYQETQYF. In nucleotides, the CDR3 is TGTGCCAGTAGCCCTACTAGCGGACTGTACCAAGAGACCCAGTACTTC.

This sequence joins TRBV5-1 and TRBJ2-2, with 8 bases lining up with TRBD1. With V trimmed by 4 bases and J by 3 bases, 5 bases remained unmatched. This CDR3 is 15 amino acids long. Germline CDR1 and CDR2: SGHRS and YFSETQ. The CDR3 sequence: CASSTQGADTGELFF. CDR3 DNA sequence: TGCGCCAGCAGCACCCAGGGGGCGGACACCGGGGAGCTGTTTTTT.

On this clone: The junction shows a germline mismatch at one end, possibly a read error. The J gene is TRBJ1-3, the V gene TRBV6-1; 7 nucleotides align to TRBD1. The germline CDR1 and CDR2 sequences are MNHNS and SASEGT. The CDR3 runs 15 residues. CDR3 amino acids: CASSSTGHSGNNIYF. In DNA form, the CDR3 reads TGTGCCAGCAGTTCGACAGGGCACTCTGGAAACAACATATATTTT.

This rearrangement joins TRBV2 to TRBJ2-1, with 7 bases aligning to TRBD2. This CDR3 has 17 residues. Germline V gives CDR1 SNHLY, CDR2 FYNNEI. Trimming at V came to 5 bases and at J to 5 bases, leaving 15 bases not matched to a gene. CDR3 region: CASSPAASGSKDNEQFF. The CDR3 DNA sequence: TGTGCCAGCAGTCCCGCGGCTAGCGGATCAAAGGACAATGAGCAGTTCTTC. Drawing the rest from reference TRBV2 and TRBJ2-1, the complete variable domain is EPEVTQTPSHQVTQMGQEVILRCVPISNHLYFYWYRQILGQKVEFLVSFYNNEISEKSEIFDDQFSVERPDGSNFTLKIRSTKLEDSAMYFCASSPAASGSKDNEQFFGPGTRLTVL.

V gene TRBV9 combines with J gene TRBJ2-2; D is uncertain. Looked up from germline, CDR1 is SGDLS and CDR2 is YYNGEE. Trimming pared 0 bases from V and 8 bases from J, leaving 14 bases between. The CDR3 sequence is 15 residues long. This CDR3 is CASSVEGSPGGELFF. The CDR3 nucleotides are TGTGCCAGCAGCGTAGAAGGTAGCCCGGGTGGGGAGCTGTTTTTT.

V is TRBV7-2 and J is TRBJ2-1; D ambiguous. Trimming left V 5 bases short and J 7 bases short, with 18 bases between. Germline V gene lookup returns CDR1 SGHTA and CDR2 FQGNSA. The CDR3 sequence is 15 residues long. CDR3 protein: CASSRRGLSVNEQFF. Written as DNA, the CDR3 is TGTGCCAGCAGCCGGAGAGGTCTCTCGGTGAATGAGCAGTTCTTC.

The CDR3 DNA sequence: TGCGCCAGCAGCTGGGGGGGTGATGGAGAGACCCAGTACTTC. Translating it yields CASSWGGDGETQYF. The chain recombines TRBV5-1 with TRBJ2-5; 7 bases fit TRBD2. Per germline, CDR1 SGHRS and CDR2 YFSETQ. V was pared by 3 bases and J by 4 bases, with 6 bases of the junction left unmatched. This CDR3 is built from 14 residues.

The chain combines TRBV19 with TRBJ1-1, with D perhaps matching TRBD1 (5 bases). CDR1 and CDR2 from the germline V gene are LNHDA and SQIVND (reference sequence). There are 13 residues in the CDR3. V lost 6 bases and J 1 base, leaving 9 bases between the germline ends. CDR3 sequence (DNA): TGTGCCAGTAGACCCGGGGGGAACACTGAAGCTTTCTTT. Protein product: CASRPGGNTEAFF.

The V gene is TRBV11-3, the J gene TRBJ2-5; 10 nucleotides align to TRBD1. CDR3 size: 15 residues. With 3 bases clipped from V and 4 bases from J, the junction kept 5 bases outside the gene matches. CDR1 is SGHNT, CDR2 YENEEA, per germline. In DNA, the CDR3 is TGTGCCAGCAGCTTTGGACAGGGGGTTTTAGAGACCCAGTACTTC. Its protein is CASSFGQGVLETQYF.

This sequence joins TRBV11-3 and TRBJ1-1; perhaps TRBD1 as D (6 bases). The CDR3 runs 14 residues. Germline CDR1 is SGHNT and CDR2 is YENEEA. Trimming stripped 5 bases from V and 4 bases from J, with 14 bases between. The CDR3 here is CASSAKTGSTEAFF. The CDR3 DNA reads as TGTGCCAGCAGCGCAAAAACAGGGAGCACTGAAGCTTTCTTT.

The rearrangement links TRBV11-2 to TRBJ2-3; TRBD2 aligns across 9 bases. CDR1 is SGHAT and CDR2 is FQNNGV in the germline V gene. The CDR3 has 17 amino acids. V dropped 1 base and J dropped 4; count of bases not matched to a gene: 9. The CDR3 sequence is CASSLGILAGTADTQYF. In DNA, the CDR3 is TGTGCCAGCAGCTTAGGGATCCTAGCGGGAACGGCAGATACGCAGTATTTT.